The rows below give T cell receptor beta chains drawn from one sample of a study of type 1 and type 2 diabetes patients. Using its own MiXCR run on the multiplex PCR reads, TCRdb lists one record per CDR3 protein. The sample includes about 250,000 distinct CDR3 sequences, roughly 48% of them seen just once. The specimen sequenced was peripheral blood mononuclear cells (PBMCs). These receptors were taken from a man aged 18 to 29 with type 2 diabetes. Both conserved end residues are part of each CDR3. The D gene is left open where the match is weak. The size entry is marked missing in some rows and otherwise reads once, few, many or a size class.

>TRBD2|TRBV11-2|once|TRBJ2-5
TGTGCCAGCAGCCCCGAAGCGGGAGGGTTTGAGACCCAGTACTTC
CASSPEAGGFETQYF
>-|TRBV29-1|-|TRBJ1-1
TGCAGCGTTGACTCCACGGCCAACACTGAAGCTTTCTTT
CSVDSTANTEAFF
>TRBD1|TRBV19|-|TRBJ1-3
TGTGCCACAGAAACAGGGGGCTCTGGAAACACCATATATTTT
CATETGGSGNTIYF
>TRBD2|TRBV10-2|-|TRBJ2-7
TGCGCCAGCGCCGGGGTAGCGGGGAATTACGAGCAGTACTTC
CASAGVAGNYEQYF
>-|TRBV6-1|-|TRBJ1-5
TGTGCCAGCAGTGAAGTATTAGGGCAGGTGCAGCCCCAGCATTTT
CASSEVLGQVQPQHF
>TRBD1|TRBV5-1|-|TRBJ2-7
TGCGCCAGCTCCCTGGACAGGGAGGAGCAGTACTTC
CASSLDREEQYF
>TRBD1|TRBV7-2|-|TRBJ2-7
TGTGCCAGCAGCTTACCATCTGGGACAGAAGTCTACGAGCAGTACTTC
CASSLPSGTEVYEQYF
>-|TRBV2|-|TRBJ2-3
TGTGCCAGCAGTCCTTACACCCAGGGAGATACGCAGTATTTT
CASSPYTQGDTQYF
>TRBD1|TRBV19|few|TRBJ2-7
TGTGCCAGTAGTATAGCCGGGACAGGGGGCAGTTACGAGCAGTACTTC
CASSIAGTGGSYEQYF
>TRBD1|TRBV12-3/TRBV12-4|-|TRBJ2-1
TGTGCCAGCAGCCCAGCGACAGGGAGCTCCTACAATGAGCAGTTCTTC
CASSPATGSSYNEQFF
>-|TRBV19|few|TRBJ1-2
TGTGCCAGTAGGTGGGGGTTTGGCTACACCTTC
CASRWGFGYTF
>-|TRBV30|many|TRBJ1-2
TGTGCCTGGACCGTAGGTGACGGCTACACCTTC
CAWTVGDGYTF
>-|TRBV15|-|TRBJ2-3
TGTGCCACCACCAAGGACAGAAGCACAGATACGCAGTATTTT
CATTKDRSTDTQYF
>TRBD1|TRBV19|-|TRBJ1-4
TGTGCCAGTAGTATAACGGGACAGCTTTCTTCTGAGGGAAAACTGTTTTTT
CASSITGQLSSEGKLFF
>TRBD1|TRBV10-3|-|TRBJ2-7
TGTGCCACAGGGACAGTTCTCTCCTACGAGCAGTACTTC
CATGTVLSYEQYF
>TRBD1|TRBV28|-|TRBJ2-2
TGTGCCAGCAGCCCTAACCGTCCCGACAGGGGGCGCACCGGGGAGCTGTTTTTT
CASSPNRPDRGRTGELFF
>-|TRBV30|once|TRBJ2-1
TGTGCCTGGAGAGGCGCGGGAAACAATGAGCAGTTCTTC
CAWRGAGNNEQFF
>-|TRBV2|few|TRBJ2-7
TGTGCCAGCAGTGAAGTACCCTACGAGCAGTACTTC
CASSEVPYEQYF
>-|TRBV5-1|-|TRBJ1-3
TGCGCCAGCCGGTCGCAAGTCTCTGGAAACACCATATATTTT
CASRSQVSGNTIYF
>-|TRBV5-5|once|TRBJ2-5
TGTGCCAGCAGCGAGATCATAGCGGTTCAAGAGACCCAGTACTTC
CASSEIIAVQETQYF
>-|TRBV12-3/TRBV12-4|few|TRBJ2-1
TGTGCCAGCGGGATTGGCGTTAGGCGTGACAATGAGCAGTTCTTC
CASGIGVRRDNEQFF
>-|TRBV7-2|-|TRBJ2-1
TGTGCCAGCAGCTTACGGACATCGACCAATGAGCAGTTCTTC
CASSLRTSTNEQFF
>-|TRBV4-2|few|TRBJ2-5
TGTGCCAGCAGCCAAGAAGACCTCAGGGGTGGGGAGACCCAGTACTTC
CASSQEDLRGGETQYF
>-|TRBV7-9|-|TRBJ2-6
TGTGCCAGCAGCCTCTCCACAGGGTTTGGGGCCAACGTCCTGACTTTC
CASSLSTGFGANVLTF
>TRBD1|TRBV2|-|TRBJ2-2
TGTGCCAGCAGTTTCGGACAGGGGGGAACCGGGGAGCTGTTTTTT
CASSFGQGGTGELFF
>-|TRBV9|-|TRBJ2-2
TGTGCCAGCAGCGTAGGCAGGGGCGGGGAGCTGTTTTTT
CASSVGRGGELFF
>TRBD1|TRBV27|few|TRBJ1-1
TGTGCCAGCAGGTACAGGGGGCTGAACACTGAAGCTTTCTTT
CASRYRGLNTEAFF
>-|TRBV6-1|-|TRBJ2-6
TGTGCCAGCAGTGGGCCAGGGTCTGGGGCCAACGTCCTGACTTTC
CASSGPGSGANVLTF
>-|TRBV29-1|-|TRBJ2-7
TGCAGCGATAAGGGACGGATCTCCTACGAGCAGTACTTC
CSDKGRISYEQYF
>-|TRBV6-6|few|TRBJ2-5
TGTGCCAGCAGAAGGGATACCAAGAGAACCCAGTACTTC
CASRRDTKRTQYF
>TRBD1|TRBV12-3/TRBV12-4|few|TRBJ1-1
TGTGCCAGCAGCGCCGACAGGGGATGGACTGAAGCTTTCTTT
CASSADRGWTEAFF
>-|TRBV11-2|-|TRBJ1-2
TGTGCCAGCAGCTTGTCGGGACCCAGGCTCGACTATGGCTACACCTTC
CASSLSGPRLDYGYTF
>TRBD1|TRBV19|-|TRBJ2-1
TGTGCCAGTACCGGACAGGGTTTGAATGAGCAGTTCTTC
CASTGQGLNEQFF
>-|TRBV30|few|TRBJ1-5
TGTGCCTGGATCTGGACCCAGCATTTT
CAWIWTQHF
>-|TRBV5-1|-|TRBJ1-5
TGCGCCAGCAGCTTGGAAGGGACTAGCAATCAGCCCCAGCATTTT
CASSLEGTSNQPQHF
>TRBD1|TRBV6-2/TRBV6-3|few|TRBJ2-7
TGTGCCAGCAGTTACCTCGGACAGGGTTTCGACGAGCAGTACTTC
CASSYLGQGFDEQYF
>TRBD1|TRBV19|few|TRBJ2-6
TGTGCCAGCACTGGGGACAGGCTCTCTGGGGCCAACGTCCTGACTTTC
CASTGDRLSGANVLTF
>TRBD2|TRBV5-1|-|TRBJ2-7
TGCGCCAGCAGCTGGGGGACTAGCGGGGGCTACGAGCAGTACTTC
CASSWGTSGGYEQYF
>TRBD1|TRBV25-1|-|TRBJ2-3
TGTGCCAGCAGTGAATTAGGGATAACAGGGGTGGGCACAGATACGCAGTATTTT
CASSELGITGVGTDTQYF
>TRBD1|TRBV12-3/TRBV12-4|-|TRBJ2-5
TGTGCCATCAGTGATGTGGGACAGGAAGAGACCCAGTACTTC
CAISDVGQEETQYF
>-|TRBV7-3|-|TRBJ2-1
TGTGCCAGCAGCCCTACAGGGCGTAATGAGCAGTTCTTC
CASSPTGRNEQFF
>-|TRBV27|-|TRBJ1-2
TGTGCCAGCAGTTCCGAGGGGGGCGGCTACACCTTC
CASSSEGGGYTF
>-|TRBV19|-|TRBJ2-1
TGTGCCAGTAGTATAGCATCCAGCTACGTCGATGAGCAGTTCTTC
CASSIASSYVDEQFF
>TRBD2|TRBV19|-|TRBJ2-7
TGTGCCAGTAGTATTGGGAGGGGACCCTACGAGCAGTACTTC
CASSIGRGPYEQYF
>-|TRBV30|many|TRBJ2-7
TGTGCCTGGAGTGTAGCCCGATTGGAGGAGCAGTACTTC
CAWSVARLEEQYF
>-|TRBV14|-|TRBJ2-7
TGTGCCAGCAGCCAAGCTCTGAGCCAGCAGTACTTC
CASSQALSQQYF
>TRBD2|TRBV10-1|-|TRBJ2-3
TGCGCCAGCAGTGGTATGCGGGGGACAGATACGCAGTATTTT
CASSGMRGTDTQYF
>-|TRBV7-8|-|TRBJ1-1
TGTGCCAGCAGCCAACAGGGTGTGGACACTGAAGCTTTCTTT
CASSQQGVDTEAFF
>-|TRBV5-1|-|TRBJ2-1
TGCGCCAGCAGCTCGGCCCCGGGACCATACAATGAGCAGTTCTTC
CASSSAPGPYNEQFF
>TRBD1|TRBV20-1|-|TRBJ2-5
TGCAGTGCTGGGACAGGGGGCTTTGGGACCCAGTACTTC
CSAGTGGFGTQYF
>-|TRBV29-1|few|TRBJ2-3
TGCAGCGTTGAACCAATGGATACGCAGTATTTT
CSVEPMDTQYF
>TRBD2|TRBV19|-|TRBJ2-6
TGTGCCAGTAGTAACCCAGGGAGGGCTGGGGCCAACGTCCTGACTTTC
CASSNPGRAGANVLTF
>-|TRBV10-3|-|TRBJ1-2
TGTGCCATCAGTGATGGTCCGAACTATGGCTACACCTTC
CAISDGPNYGYTF